This is a list of T cell receptor beta chains from one sample in a study of monozygotic twins with inflammatory bowel disease. TCRdb re-called the 5' RACE reads; every CDR3 protein appears as one record, without DNA. This sample contains a few hundred thousand distinct CDR3 sequences. Sequenced input: blood. The receptors shown here come from a human donor with ulcerative colitis or Crohn's disease, or a healthy co-twin of an affected twin (not recorded which). CDR3s include the opening cysteine and the closing phenylalanine or tryptophan.

V gene	J gene	CDR3 protein
TRBV20-1	TRBJ2-3	CSASQLVAQYF
TRBV20-1	TRBJ2-3	CSAIFEGATTDTQYF
TRBV18	TRBJ2-1	CASSPETEFYNEQFF
TRBV20-1	TRBJ2-5	CSATPLTGRQETQYF
TRBV6-4	TRBJ2-2	CASSGGDTGELFF
TRBV19	TRBJ1-1	CAVRGRVANTEAFF
TRBV5-1	TRBJ1-1	CASSFGGIEAFF
TRBV6-5	TRBJ2-2	CASSYAGRQLDTGELFF
TRBV5-1	TRBJ2-4	CASTLAGGAKNIQYF
TRBV5-1	TRBJ1-2	CASSLDQGNYGYTF
TRBV29-1	TRBJ1-5	CSVGGGQSNQPQHF
TRBV5-1	TRBJ2-5	CASSPLSQETQYF
TRBV10-3	TRBJ2-1	CAISQGGGNEQFF
TRBV19	TRBJ2-3	CASSITGATDTQYF
TRBV5-5	TRBJ1-2	CASSLALGQTNYGYTF
TRBV3-1	TRBJ2-7	CASSYPGGRPYEQYF
TRBV5-4	TRBJ2-1	CASSFSGGTFYNEQFF
TRBV25-1	TRBJ1-2	CASTGIYGYTF
TRBV7-2	TRBJ2-7	CASSLTRGAPVEQYF
TRBV12-3/TRBV12-4	TRBJ1-1	CASSLRLTGAAFF
TRBV4-2	TRBJ2-6	CASGGTAGANVLTF
TRBV12-3/TRBV12-4	TRBJ1-2	CASFSPYGQGDGYTF
TRBV5-1	TRBJ2-3	CASSEQGGAGGSTDTQYF
TRBV18	TRBJ1-1	CASSPVRGQGAIEAFF
TRBV20-1	TRBJ2-2	CSARDLGGAMNTGELFF
TRBV6-5	TRBJ1-1	CASSYGFMNTEAFF
TRBV5-1	TRBJ1-1	CASSPTGNPEAFF
TRBV10-3	TRBJ1-1	CAIQGQGEAFF
TRBV12-3/TRBV12-4	TRBJ1-2	CASSSIAGDGYTF
TRBV4-1	TRBJ1-2	CASSHGQGVNYGYTF
TRBV11-2	TRBJ2-1	CASSPWTDRVGEQFF
TRBV7-2	TRBJ2-5	CASSFGTGGETQYF